Listed below are T cell receptor beta chains from one sample, sequenced in a study of PD-L1 blockade in urothelial cancer. TCRdb keeps only in-frame clones here, not all; method: immunoSEQ multiplex PCR. Of roughly 50,000 clones detected, around 85% appear once; the ten largest clones hold over 12%. The sample here was PBMCs, taken around atezolizumab (anti-PD-L1) treatment. These receptors were collected from a woman aged 55-75 years with urothelial cancer. The CDR3 runs from the conserved cysteine through the conserved F or W. The order of the fields is CDR3 DNA, CDR3 protein, clone size, J gene, V gene, D gene. The D gene is left open where the match is weak. Clone size is not always given. Where it is, it says once, few, many or a class for expanded clones.

DNA: TGTGCCAGCAGCCCCAGTAGCGGTAATAAGCTGTTTTTT
CDR3: CASSPSSGNKLFF
size: once
J: TRBJ2-2
V: TRBV6-5
D: -

DNA: TGCGCCAGCAGCAGTGGACAGCTCTCTGGAAACACCATATATTTT
CDR3: CASSSGQLSGNTIYF
size: -
J: TRBJ1-3
V: TRBV4-3
D: -

DNA: TGTGCCAGCAGCTTAGTCGGGACAGGGTTTCAGCCCCAGCATTTT
CDR3: CASSLVGTGFQPQHF
size: -
J: TRBJ1-5
V: TRBV7-2
D: TRBD1

DNA: TGTGCCAGCAGCTTGGGGGCCTTCCCGGGGCAGCCCCAGCATTTT
CDR3: CASSLGAFPGQPQHF
size: -
J: TRBJ1-5
V: TRBV5-6
D: -

DNA: TGTGCCAGCAGCTTGGCGGGGGTTCGTAACTATGGCTACACCTTC
CDR3: CASSLAGVRNYGYTF
size: -
J: TRBJ1-2
V: TRBV7-2
D: -

DNA: TGTGCCAGCAGCTTGAGTAGCGGTGCTTGGGATACGCAGTATTTT
CDR3: CASSLSSGAWDTQYF
size: -
J: TRBJ2-3
V: TRBV7-2
D: -

DNA: TGTGCCAGCAGCTCGCTAGCGGGGGACCAAGAGACCCAGTACTTC
CDR3: CASSSLAGDQETQYF
size: -
J: TRBJ2-5
V: TRBV7-9
D: TRBD2

DNA: TGTGCCAGCTCACCACAGGGCCCGGGGACAGGGGGCGACTATGGCTACACCTTC
CDR3: CASSPQGPGTGGDYGYTF
size: -
J: TRBJ1-2
V: TRBV18
D: TRBD1

DNA: TGTGCCAGCATCGAAGGGGGGAGGGGCCCCTACGAGCAGTACTTC
CDR3: CASIEGGRGPYEQYF
size: few
J: TRBJ2-7
V: TRBV6-6
D: -

DNA: TGTGCCAGCAGCTTCGGACTAGCGGGAACAGATACGCAGTATTTT
CDR3: CASSFGLAGTDTQYF
size: -
J: TRBJ2-3
V: TRBV11-2
D: TRBD2

DNA: TGTGCCACCAGCAGGGAGGGACCCTACGAGCAGTACTTC
CDR3: CATSREGPYEQYF
size: -
J: TRBJ2-7
V: TRBV15
D: -

DNA: TGTGCCAGCAGCTTAGCGGGGACATCCTCTGGAAACACCATATATTTT
CDR3: CASSLAGTSSGNTIYF
size: -
J: TRBJ1-3
V: TRBV7-2
D: -

DNA: TGTGCCAGCAGCGATCCGGCTCGGAGGGGATCTAGGGATGAGCAGTTCTTC
CDR3: CASSDPARRGSRDEQFF
size: -
J: TRBJ2-1
V: TRBV7-9
D: -

DNA: TGTGCCAGCAGCGAATCTAGCGGGGGGGCGACGCAGTATTTT
CDR3: CASSESSGGATQYF
size: -
J: TRBJ2-3
V: TRBV6-6
D: TRBD2

DNA: TGTGCCAGTACCGATACCGGGGGCTATGGCTACACCTTC
CDR3: CASTDTGGYGYTF
size: -
J: TRBJ1-2
V: TRBV19
D: -

DNA: TGTGCCATCAGTGTCTCAGCGGGAGCGCTCGACGAGCAGTACTTC
CDR3: CAISVSAGALDEQYF
size: -
J: TRBJ2-7
V: TRBV10-3
D: TRBD2

DNA: TGTGCCAGCAGCAGGGACAGGGCTACGAACACCGGGGAGCTGTTTTTT
CDR3: CASSRDRATNTGELFF
size: -
J: TRBJ2-2
V: TRBV7-3
D: TRBD1

DNA: TGCGCCAGCAGCTTGGTCAGCGGGAGGAACAATGAGCAGTTCTTC
CDR3: CASSLVSGRNNEQFF
size: -
J: TRBJ2-1
V: TRBV5-1
D: TRBD2

DNA: TGTGCCAGCAGCTTACTTAGGACAGGACCGTACAATGAGCAGTTCTTC
CDR3: CASSLLRTGPYNEQFF
size: -
J: TRBJ2-1
V: TRBV7-6
D: TRBD1

DNA: TGTGCCAGCAGTCGACTCGGGGAGGGAGCAGAAAAACTGTTTTTT
CDR3: CASSRLGEGAEKLFF
size: -
J: TRBJ1-4
V: TRBV27
D: -

DNA: TGTGCCAGCAGCCCCCGGACTAGCGGGGAGACCCAGTACTTC
CDR3: CASSPRTSGETQYF
size: -
J: TRBJ2-5
V: TRBV4-2
D: TRBD2

DNA: TGTGCCAGTTGGGGGGGGACCTACGAGCAGTACTTC
CDR3: CASWGGTYEQYF
size: -
J: TRBJ2-7
V: TRBV6-5
D: TRBD2

DNA: TGTGCCAGCAGCTTAGAAGGGGGAACTAATGAAAAACTGTTTTTT
CDR3: CASSLEGGTNEKLFF
size: -
J: TRBJ1-4
V: TRBV7-6
D: -

DNA: TGTGCCAGCAGCGTAGATCGGTATGGCTACACCTTC
CDR3: CASSVDRYGYTF
size: -
J: TRBJ1-2
V: TRBV9
D: -

DNA: TGTGCCAGTAGTACCGCAGGACAGGTAAACAATGAGCAGTTCTTC
CDR3: CASSTAGQVNNEQFF
size: once
J: TRBJ2-1
V: TRBV19
D: TRBD1

DNA: TGTGCCAGCAGTACTGGGACAGGAGACACTGAAGCTTTCTTT
CDR3: CASSTGTGDTEAFF
size: once
J: TRBJ1-1
V: TRBV6-5
D: TRBD1

DNA: TGTGCCAGCAGTGGACTGAAAGGGGGAGGCTACACCTTC
CDR3: CASSGLKGGGYTF
size: -
J: TRBJ1-2
V: TRBV27
D: -

DNA: TGTGCCAGCAGTTACTCCGGGAACTCTGGAAACACCATATATTTT
CDR3: CASSYSGNSGNTIYF
size: -
J: TRBJ1-3
V: TRBV6-6
D: -

DNA: TGTGCCAGCAGTGAAGTAGTAAGCGGGAGTCAGTATTTT
CDR3: CASSEVVSGSQYF
size: few
J: TRBJ2-3
V: TRBV6-1
D: TRBD2

DNA: TGTGCCAGCAGCTTAGGGACAGAAGGCTATGGCTACACCTTC
CDR3: CASSLGTEGYGYTF
size: -
J: TRBJ1-2
V: TRBV7-2
D: -

DNA: TGCAGCGTCGGACTCCACACCGGGGAGCTGTTTTTT
CDR3: CSVGLHTGELFF
size: once
J: TRBJ2-2
V: TRBV29-1
D: -

DNA: TGTGCCAGCAGTTTACAGGGTGGTGAGCAGTTCTTC
CDR3: CASSLQGGEQFF
size: -
J: TRBJ2-1
V: TRBV27
D: -

DNA: TGTGCCAGCAGGCCGAGACAGGGGGCATGGATCACTGAAGCTTTCTTT
CDR3: CASRPRQGAWITEAFF
size: -
J: TRBJ1-1
V: TRBV28
D: TRBD1

DNA: TGTGCCAGCAGAAAAGCGGGGGGTTATGCCTACGAGCAGTACTTC
CDR3: CASRKAGGYAYEQYF
size: -
J: TRBJ2-7
V: TRBV27
D: TRBD2

DNA: TGTGCCAGCAGCCCGGGAGGGGGGGTGTTTAGCAATCAGCCCCAGCATTTT
CDR3: CASSPGGGVFSNQPQHF
size: -
J: TRBJ1-5
V: TRBV7-8
D: -

DNA: TGCAGCGTTAAGCGACAGGGGAATGGCGAGCAGTACTTC
CDR3: CSVKRQGNGEQYF
size: -
J: TRBJ2-7
V: TRBV29-1
D: TRBD1

DNA: TGTGCCACCAGCAGAGACGCCCTCCAGACTAGCACAGATACGCAGTATTTT
CDR3: CATSRDALQTSTDTQYF
size: -
J: TRBJ2-3
V: TRBV15
D: -

DNA: TGTGCCAGCAGCTTAGCATGGGAGGCAGATACGCAGTATTTT
CDR3: CASSLAWEADTQYF
size: -
J: TRBJ2-3
V: TRBV11-2
D: -

DNA: TGTGCCAGCAGCCTCTCCGGCGGGAACTATGGCTACACCTTC
CDR3: CASSLSGGNYGYTF
size: -
J: TRBJ1-2
V: TRBV9
D: -

DNA: TGTGCCAGCTCAGTCCTCGGGCCAGGGGGAGAGACCCAGTACTTC
CDR3: CASSVLGPGGETQYF
size: -
J: TRBJ2-5
V: TRBV18
D: TRBD1

DNA: TGTGCCAGCAGCTCGTTGGGTCAGCCTAGTGACACTGAAGCTTTCTTT
CDR3: CASSSLGQPSDTEAFF
size: -
J: TRBJ1-1
V: TRBV13
D: -

DNA: TGCGCCAGCAGCTTATCGGGACAAAGTGAAAAACTGTTTTTT
CDR3: CASSLSGQSEKLFF
size: -
J: TRBJ1-4
V: TRBV5-1
D: -